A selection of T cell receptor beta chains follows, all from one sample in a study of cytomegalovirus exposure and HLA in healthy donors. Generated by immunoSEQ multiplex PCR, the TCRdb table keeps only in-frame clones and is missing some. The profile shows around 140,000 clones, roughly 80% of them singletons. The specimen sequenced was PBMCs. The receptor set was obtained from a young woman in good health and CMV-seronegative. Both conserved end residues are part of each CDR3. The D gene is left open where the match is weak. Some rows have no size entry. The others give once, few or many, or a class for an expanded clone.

CDR3nt: TGTGCCAGCAGCTTAAACGACAGCCCCTATGGCTACACCTTC
CDR3aa: CASSLNDSPYGYTF
j_gene: TRBJ1-2
len: 14
abundance: .
d_gene: .
v_gene: TRBV7-2

CDR3nt: TGTTCCAGCAGCTTAGGGCAGGGGTTCAATAATGAAAAACTGTTTTTT
CDR3aa: CSSSLGQGFNNEKLFF
j_gene: TRBJ1-4
len: 16
abundance: .
d_gene: .
v_gene: TRBV7-9

CDR3nt: TGTGCCAGCAACCTCGGACAGGGTGCCTATGGCTACACCTTC
CDR3aa: CASNLGQGAYGYTF
j_gene: TRBJ1-2
len: 14
abundance: .
d_gene: TRBD1
v_gene: TRBV30

CDR3nt: TGTGCCAGCAGAGCGGCGCAGGAGAGGGGCTACACCTTC
CDR3aa: CASRAAQERGYTF
j_gene: TRBJ1-2
len: 13
abundance: few
d_gene: .
v_gene: TRBV2

CDR3nt: TGTGCCACCAGCAGAGATAGGGGAGGACAGGGGGCAAATGGCTACACCTTC
CDR3aa: CATSRDRGGQGANGYTF
j_gene: TRBJ1-2
len: 17
abundance: .
d_gene: TRBD1
v_gene: TRBV15

CDR3nt: TGTGCCACTAGCGGGAGGGCCTGGGACAATGAGCAGTTCTTC
CDR3aa: CATSGRAWDNEQFF
j_gene: TRBJ2-1
len: 14
abundance: once
d_gene: TRBD2
v_gene: TRBV7-2

CDR3nt: TGTGCCAGCAGCCCCGCGGGGAGCACCTATAATTCACCCCTCCACTTT
CDR3aa: CASSPAGSTYNSPLHF
j_gene: TRBJ1-6
len: 16
abundance: .
d_gene: .
v_gene: TRBV5-4

CDR3nt: TGTGCCAGCGCTCCCGAGACAGGGTACGAGCAGTACTTC
CDR3aa: CASAPETGYEQYF
j_gene: TRBJ2-7
len: 13
abundance: .
d_gene: TRBD1
v_gene: TRBV2

CDR3nt: TGTGCCAGCAGCTACTCACGGGGGGAGGAGCAGTTCTTC
CDR3aa: CASSYSRGEEQFF
j_gene: TRBJ2-1
len: 13
abundance: .
d_gene: TRBD2
v_gene: TRBV7-6

CDR3nt: TGTGCCAGCCGAGGACAGGGAATATACGAGCAGTACTTC
CDR3aa: CASRGQGIYEQYF
j_gene: TRBJ2-7
len: 13
abundance: .
d_gene: TRBD1
v_gene: TRBV6-1

CDR3nt: TGTGCCAGCAGCCCTGGGAGGGACCGTAATGAAAAACTGTTTTTT
CDR3aa: CASSPGRDRNEKLFF
j_gene: TRBJ1-4
len: 15
abundance: .
d_gene: .
v_gene: TRBV6-1

CDR3nt: TGTGCCATCAGCGCAGAACATGGAGAGGCAACTAATGAAAAACTGTTTTTT
CDR3aa: CAISAEHGEATNEKLFF
j_gene: TRBJ1-4
len: 17
abundance: .
d_gene: .
v_gene: TRBV10-3

CDR3nt: TGTGCCAGCAGCCGCGGACAGCAGGATGAGCAGTTCTTC
CDR3aa: CASSRGQQDEQFF
j_gene: TRBJ2-1
len: 13
abundance: once
d_gene: .
v_gene: TRBV14

CDR3nt: TGTGCCAGCAGCTTAGCGAGGAGTGGGTCCTATAATTCACCCCTCCACTTT
CDR3aa: CASSLARSGSYNSPLHF
j_gene: TRBJ1-6
len: 17
abundance: .
d_gene: .
v_gene: TRBV7-9

CDR3nt: TGTGCCAGCAGCGCACAGGGGTCTTATGGCTACACCTTC
CDR3aa: CASSAQGSYGYTF
j_gene: TRBJ1-2
len: 13
abundance: .
d_gene: TRBD1
v_gene: TRBV7-9